This T cell receptor (beta chain) was captured by sequencing in a study of T cells in Graves' hyperthyroidism and ophthalmopathy. There are 14 residues in the CDR3. CDR1 and CDR2 (germline): SEHNR, FQNEAQ (reference sequence). The ends were cut back, 1 base at V and 10 bases at J, with 14 bases in the middle. This clonotype was detected many times. RNA transcripts provided the source from which TCR beta CDR3 regions were amplified. The TCR CDR3 first-round RT-PCR relied on the HTBI primer set. TCRdb redid the calling of the multiplex PCR reads with MiXCR, one entry per CDR3 protein. Of approximately 400,000 distinct CDR3 sequences listed, roughly 14% are singletons.

The sequence was collected from a man aged 25 to 40 with Graves' hyperthyroidism that later progressed to Graves' ophthalmopathy. The sample taken for sequencing was blood. The chain carries TRBV7-9 and TRBJ2-1, with no clear D. CDR3: CASSLEFEVGEQFF. The CDR3 DNA sequence: TGTGCCAGCAGCTTAGAATTCGAGGTTGGGGAGCAGTTCTTC. The full variable domain, with the rest looked up from reference TRBV7-9 and TRBJ2-1, is DTGVSQNPRHKITKRGQNVTFRCDPISEHNRLYWYRQTLGQGPEFLTYFQNEAQLEKSRLLSDRFSAERPKGSFSTLEIQRTEQGDSAMYLCASSLEFEVGEQFFGPGTRLTVL.